One and the same sample provided the 21 T cell receptor beta chains below, sequenced in a study of cytomegalovirus exposure and HLA in healthy donors. 13 Jbeta primers and 60 Vbeta primers were used for the PCR. The assay was immunoSEQ multiplex PCR, and TCRdb's table has in-frame clones only and misses some. Of about 150,000 clones in the sample, roughly 74% were seen once. Sequenced input: PBMCs. The source is a man aged 18-30 years in good health and CMV-seronegative.

This clone turned up a few times. V usage is TRBV21-1 and J usage is TRBJ1-1; the table's TRBD1 call for D was not verified on the DNA. TRBV21-1 is classified as a pseudogene. The CDR3 sequence is 15 residues long. The CDR3 loop is CASSKVKGQGIEAFF. In DNA form, the CDR3 reads TGTGCCAGCAGCAAAGTTAAGGGACAGGGGATTGAAGCTTTCTTT.

The chain couples TRBV6-1 to TRBJ2-3; D uncertain. The CDR3 sequence is 14 residues long. The germline V and J ends were trimmed by 5 bases and 2 bases, with 11 bases remaining between them. Per the germline V gene, CDR1 is MNHNS and CDR2 is SASEGT. DNA for the CDR3: TGTGCCAGCAGTAAGTCTCACTTCACAGATACGCAGTATTTT. It translates to CASSKSHFTDTQYF.

This rearrangement joins TRBV7-6 to TRBJ1-1, with D perhaps TRBD1 (6 bases). The CDR3 length is 13 residues. Germline V gives CDR1 SGHVS, CDR2 FNYEAQ. Between the trimmed V and J ends, which lost 1 base and 5 bases, there was a span of 8 bases. CDR3 in DNA: TGTGCCAGCAGCTTAGATCAGGGGACTGAAGCTTTCTTT. It specifies CASSLDQGTEAFF.

V and J are TRBV7-2 and TRBJ2-7; D unresolved. CDR1 and CDR2 (germline): SGHTA, FQGNSA. CDR3 length: 11 amino acids. With 4 bases removed from V and 2 bases from J, the gap between germline ends came to 3 bases. The CDR3 loop is CASSSTYEQYF. The DNA of the CDR3 is TGTGCCAGCAGCTCCACCTACGAGCAGTACTTC.

This sequence joins TRBV4-1 and TRBJ2-1; no definite D call. The CDR3 totals 17 residues. Germline V gene sequence: CDR1 MGHRA, CDR2 YSYEKL. V was cut by 2 bases and J by 0 bases, with 14 bases left in between. CDR3 DNA sequence: TGCGCCAGCAGCCAATTTCCTCCCCGCAGCTCCTACAATGAGCAGTTCTTC. Amino acids: CASSQFPPRSSYNEQFF.

In this sample, this clone turned up a few times. The chain couples TRBV5-1 to TRBJ1-1; D call uncertain. Trimming removed 0 bases at V and 1 base at J, with 7 bases between. Per germline, CDR1 SGHRS and CDR2 YFSETQ. The CDR3 has 14 amino acids. The CDR3, as DNA: TGCGCCAGCAGCTTGGCACAGCCGAACACTGAAGCTTTCTTT. Protein: CASSLAQPNTEAFF. The variable domain in full, completed from reference TRBV5-1 and TRBJ1-1, reads KAGVTQTPRYLIKTRGQQVTLSCSPISGHRSVSWYQQTPGQGLQFLFEYFSETQRNKGNFPGRFSGRQFSNSRSEMNVSTLELGDSALYLCASSLAQPNTEAFFGQGTRLTVV.

The table lists this clone with a few counts. The rearrangement joins TRBV4-1 to TRBJ1-3, with TRBD1 matching over 10 bases. J gave up 3 bases and V 1 base, and 9 bases lay outside the gene matches. The CDR3 totals 18 residues. Germline CDR1 and CDR2: MGHRA and YSYEKL. The CDR3 DNA follows: TGCGCCAGCAGCCAAGCTTGGGACAGGGGAAAGATTGGAAACACCATATATTTT. Translation: CASSQAWDRGKIGNTIYF.

The J gene is TRBJ2-1, the V gene TRBV4-1; 7 bases are a match to TRBD2. CDR1 is MGHRA, CDR2 YSYEKL, per germline. The J segment lost 1 base and the V segment lost 4 bases, leaving 1 base of the junction unmatched. The CDR3 sequence is 14 residues long. This CDR3 reads CASSPGGSYNEQFF. DNA of the CDR3: TGCGCCAGCAGCCCGGGGGGTTCCTACAATGAGCAGTTCTTC.

V gene TRBV7-2 combines with J gene TRBJ1-2; D perhaps matches TRBD1 (6 bases). This CDR3 spans 15 amino acids. CDR1 SGHTA and CDR2 FQGNSA come from the germline V gene. V dropped 1 base and J dropped 7 bases, with 16 bases sitting between them. The CDR3 sequence is CASSLDSGAPGGYTF. CDR3 sequence (DNA): TGTGCCAGCAGCTTAGATTCAGGGGCCCCGGGTGGCTACACCTTC.

J is TRBJ1-5 and V is TRBV5-6; the D is unclear. Looked up from germline, CDR1 is SGHDT and CDR2 is YYEEEE. Trimming shortened V by 0 bases and J by 3 bases, and 7 bases separated the two germline ends. This CDR3 spans 14 amino acids. CDR3: CASSLGTVNQPQHF. In DNA, the CDR3 is TGTGCCAGCAGCTTGGGAACAGTCAATCAGCCCCAGCATTTT. The complete variable domain, with remaining parts taken from reference TRBV5-6 and TRBJ1-5, reads DAGVTQSPTHLIKTRGQQVTLRCSPKSGHDTVSWYQQALGQGPQFIFQYYEEEERQRGNFPDRFSGHQFPNYSSELNVNALLLGDSALYLCASSLGTVNQPQHFGDGTRLSIL.

V gene TRBV6-5 combines with J gene TRBJ1-1, with D uncertain. CDR1 and CDR2 from the germline V gene are MNHEY and SVGAGI. The CDR3 covers 11 residues. V lost 7 bases and J 2 bases, leaving 5 bases between the germline ends. The CDR3 sequence: CASIINTEAFF. CDR3 nucleotide sequence: TGTGCCAGCATCATCAACACTGAAGCTTTCTTT.

The chain couples TRBV19 to TRBJ1-1; TRBD1 might be the D (6 bases). Germline V gives CDR1 LNHDA, CDR2 SQIVND (reference sequence). Trimming removed 6 bases from V and 3 bases from J, with 11 bases in between. This CDR3 region has 13 residues. CDR3 loop: CASSPDSHTEAFF. The DNA for the CDR3 is TGTGCCAGTAGCCCGGACAGCCACACTGAAGCTTTCTTT.

The sample holds a few counts of this clone. V is TRBV27 and J is TRBJ1-5; 9 bases are shared with TRBD1. Germline-derived CDR1 and CDR2 are MNHEY and SMNVEV (reference sequence). CDR3 size: 15 residues. J was trimmed by 3 bases and V by 3 bases; bases with no gene match: 3. CDR3 in amino acids: CASSFGTGTNQPQHF. The CDR3 DNA follows: TGTGCCAGCAGTTTTGGGACAGGGACCAATCAGCCCCAGCATTTT.

The chain joins TRBV5-6 to TRBJ2-5, with D maybe TRBD1 (7 bases). Germline CDR1 SGHDT, CDR2 YYEEEE. The ends were cut back, 0 bases at V and 5 bases at J, with 11 bases in the middle. The CDR3 runs 14 residues. The DNA of the CDR3 is TGTGCCAGCAGCTTGGCCAGGGGGAGGGAGACCCAGTACTTC. This encodes CASSLARGRETQYF.

J is TRBJ2-3 and V is TRBV11-2, with 7 bases identical to TRBD2. The CDR3 covers 17 residues. J gave up 6 bases and V 4 bases, and 16 bases lay outside the gene matches. Germline V gene data show CDR1 as SGHAT and CDR2 as FQNNGV. The CDR3 is CASSSERGRGARDTQYF. The CDR3 coding sequence is TGTGCCAGCAGCTCAGAGCGGGGCCGAGGGGCTAGGGATACGCAGTATTTT.

The chain recombines TRBV5-6 with TRBJ2-7, with D uncertain. The CDR3 totals 11 residues. V was pared by 0 bases and J by 7 bases, with 5 bases between. Germline V gives CDR1 SGHDT, CDR2 YYEEEE. CDR3 in amino acids: CASSLEREQYF. The CDR3 coding sequence is TGTGCCAGCAGCTTGGAGAGGGAGCAGTACTTC.

This rearrangement joins TRBV9 to TRBJ1-2; D is perhaps TRBD1 (6 bases). V was clipped by 3 bases and J by 4 bases, with 16 bases between them. The CDR3 is made up of 15 amino acids. Germline V gene lookup returns CDR1 SGDLS and CDR2 YYNGEE. The CDR3 region has the DNA TGTGCCAGCAGCGAGCCTCCAGGGGTCTCCTATGGCTACACCTTC. It encodes CASSEPPGVSYGYTF.

The CDR3 loop reads CASSHSGQPVHSNQPQHF. The DNA of the CDR3 is TGCGCCAGCAGTCACTCGGGACAGCCCGTCCATAGCAATCAGCCCCAGCATTTT. V and J are TRBV23-1 and TRBJ1-5, with 7 positions matching TRBD1. TRBV23-1 counts as an open reading frame of uncertain function. The CDR3 contains 18 residues. Losses at the gene ends were 3 bases for V and 0 bases for J; bases not matched to a gene: 11.

V gene TRBV19 combines with J gene TRBJ1-5, with TRBD1 matching 10 bases. Germline V gives CDR1 LNHDA, CDR2 SQIVND (reference sequence). After removal of 3 bases from V and 5 bases from J, the junction contained 4 bases not matched to a gene. The CDR3 sequence is 15 residues long. CDR3 residues: CASSIRDRGYQPQHF. DNA for the CDR3: TGTGCCAGTAGTATCCGGGACAGGGGTTATCAGCCCCAGCATTTT.

This clone has a handful of counts. This chain uses TRBV6-4 with TRBJ2-5, with D uncertain. Germline V lookup: CDR1 MRHNA, CDR2 SNTAGT. V was pared by 7 bases and J by 5 bases, with 14 bases between. CDR3 length: 13 residues. The CDR3: CASTLLARETQYF. For the CDR3, the DNA is TGTGCCAGCACCCTCCTGGCCAGGGAGACCCAGTACTTC.

The J gene is TRBJ2-1, the V gene TRBV29-1; unclear D gene. Trimming cost V 1 base and J 0 bases, with 10 bases left between them. The CDR3 extends over 15 amino acids. CDR1 SQVTM and CDR2 ANQGSEA come from the germline V gene. CDR3 sequence (DNA): TGCAGCGTTGAAGTTCTTGAGAGCTCCTACAATGAGCAGTTCTTC. This encodes CSVEVLESSYNEQFF.